Below, 25 T cell receptor beta chains from the same sample are listed, as sequenced in a study of blood T cells in healthy people across ages. Next came a second PCR, run for roughly 6 to 11 cycles, which used a sample-barcoded 5' primer along with a J-beta primer mix. TCRdb redid the calling of the 5' RACE reads with MiXCR, one entry per CDR3 protein. This sample has over 300,000 distinct CDR3 sequences, with approximately 52% found just once. Sequencing input: blood. These TCRs come from a man aged 55 to 70 in good health.

The rearrangement joins TRBV29-1 to TRBJ2-1; D not resolved. V gave up 2 bases and J gave up 4 bases, with 15 bases separating them. Germline V gene data show CDR1 as SQVTM and CDR2 as ANQGSEA. This CDR3 is built from 15 residues. CDR3 nucleotides: TGCAGCGTTGAATTAATTGGGTACCAATACAATGAGCAGTTCTTC. As protein: CSVELIGYQYNEQFF.

The chain has TRBV20-1 and TRBJ2-7; D gene uncertain. CDR3 length equals 12 residues. Trimming cost V 4 bases and J 3 bases, with 10 bases left between them. The V gene's germline CDR1 is DFQATT and CDR2 SNEGSKA (reference sequence). CDR3 sequence (DNA): TGCAGTGCTAAAGCCCCCGACTACGAGCAGTACTTC. Translating gives CSAKAPDYEQYF.

This clonotype was detected only a few times. The genes are TRBV30 and TRBJ1-6; D is perhaps TRBD1 (5 bases). The CDR3 sequence is 12 residues long. CDR1 and CDR2 from the germline V gene are GTSNPN and SVGIG (reference sequence). Trimming pared 2 bases from V and 13 bases from J, leaving 12 bases between. Here the CDR3 reads CAWSSSAGPLHF. CDR3 in DNA: TGTGCCTGGAGTAGTTCGGCAGGGCCCCTCCACTTT.

This clonotype was observed a few times. The chain links TRBV28 to TRBJ2-2; D is possibly TRBD1 (5 bases). The germline gives CDR1 MDHEN, CDR2 SYDVKM. The ends were cut back, 6 bases at V and 4 bases at J, with 9 bases in the middle. There are 13 residues in the CDR3. The CDR3 nucleotides read TGTGCCAGCAGCCCCGACAGCACCGGGGAGCTGTTTTTT. This sequence encodes CASSPDSTGELFF.

This clonotype was recorded many times. This chain links TRBV9 with TRBJ2-5; TRBD2 agrees at 10 bases. The length of the CDR3 is 17 residues. Germline lookup yields CDR1 SGDLS and CDR2 YYNGEE. J was trimmed by 2 bases and V by 0 bases; bases with no gene match: 7. Here the CDR3 reads CASSVAFSGGTQETQYF. Here the CDR3 DNA reads TGTGCCAGCAGCGTAGCTTTTAGCGGGGGGACACAAGAGACCCAGTACTTC.

The chain recombines TRBV9 with TRBJ2-4; 10 positions match TRBD1. After removal of 4 bases from V and 13 bases from J, the junction contained 14 bases not matched to a gene. Germline-derived CDR1 and CDR2 are SGDLS and YYNGEE. The CDR3 totals 15 residues. CDR3 amino acids: CASSIGGDRGNEQYF. CDR3 sequence (DNA): TGTGCCAGCAGCATAGGAGGGGACAGGGGCAATGAGCAGTACTTC.

Comments on this clonotype: Compared with germline, one end of the junction differs, possibly owing to a read error. The V gene is TRBV5-1, the J gene TRBJ2-1, with 13 bases fitting TRBD2. Per the germline V gene, CDR1 is SGHRS and CDR2 is YFSETQ. This CDR3 spans 16 amino acids. The CDR3 spells CAGSLGRLAGGDEQFF. The CDR3 bases are TGCGCCGGCAGCTTGGGCCGACTAGCGGGAGGAGATGAGCAGTTCTTC.

V is TRBV20-1 and J is TRBJ2-1; 8 bases agree with TRBD1. V was pared by 6 bases and J by 0 bases, with 4 bases of the junction left unmatched. Germline V CDR1 and CDR2: DFQATT, SNEGSKA (reference sequence). This CDR3 is 14 amino acids long. The CDR3 here is CSALTGDSYNEQFF. The CDR3 bases are TGCAGTGCCCTGACAGGGGACTCCTACAATGAGCAGTTCTTC.

The V gene is TRBV6-6, the J gene TRBJ2-5, with a weak D call TRBD2 (6 bases). This CDR3 is built from 14 residues. Trimming stripped 7 bases from V and 4 bases from J, with 16 bases between. Per germline, CDR1 MNHNY and CDR2 SVGAGI (reference sequence). The CDR3 spells CASMVESGRETQYF. DNA of the CDR3: TGTGCCAGCATGGTGGAGAGCGGGCGAGAGACCCAGTACTTC.

The chain combines TRBV7-2 with TRBJ2-6, with D perhaps TRBD2 (7 bases). This CDR3 is built from 15 residues. Trimming stripped 8 bases from V and 3 bases from J, with 14 bases between. Germline values: CDR1 SGHTA, CDR2 FQGNSA. The CDR3 loop is CASRGASSGANVLTF. The CDR3 DNA sequence: TGTGCCAGCCGGGGGGCTAGCAGTGGGGCCAACGTCCTGACTTTC.

This sequence joins TRBV6-1 and TRBJ1-5, with 11 bases that match TRBD1. Unmatched junction bases numbered 6, after V lost 4 bases and J lost 7 bases. Germline assignment: CDR1 MNHNS and CDR2 SASEGT. The CDR3 loop spans 15 amino acids. The CDR3: CASSAGTGGYQPQHF. CDR3 nucleotide sequence: TGTGCCAGCAGTGCCGGGACAGGGGGATACCAGCCCCAGCATTTT.

The chain recombines TRBV6-2 or TRBV6-3 with TRBJ2-7; 8 bases align to TRBD1. Germline trimming cut 7 bases from V and 2 bases from J; bases unmatched to any gene: 10. Germline CDR1 MNHEY, CDR2 SVGEGT. The CDR3 consists of 15 residues. DNA of the CDR3: TGTGCCAGCACTCCGATGACAGGGGAAACCTACGAGCAGTACTTC. Its translation is CASTPMTGETYEQYF.

V gene TRBV12-3 or TRBV12-4 combines with J gene TRBJ2-1, with TRBD1 matching over 8 bases. The junction had 6 bases not matched to a gene; V was cut back by 5 bases and J by 0 bases. The CDR3 runs 16 residues. CDR3 nucleotide sequence: TGTGCCAGCAGTAGGGACAGGCCGCGCTCCTACAATGAGCAGTTCTTC. It specifies CASSRDRPRSYNEQFF.

The rearrangement links TRBV6-2 or TRBV6-3 to TRBJ2-1, with D perhaps TRBD1 (7 bases). The DNA matches TRBJ2-7 better at its end, which makes the J call doubtful. The CDR3 is made up of 14 amino acids. The V gene's germline CDR1 is MNHEY and CDR2 SVGEGT. The CDR3 sequence: CASRRDSSYNEQYF. The CDR3 DNA is TGTGCCAGCAGGCGGGACAGCTCCTACAATGAGCAGTACTTC.

J is TRBJ2-7 and V is TRBV4-1; D gene ambiguous. Between the trimmed V and J ends, which lost 0 bases and 4 bases, there was a span of 7 bases. Germline loops: CDR1 MGHRA, CDR2 YSYEKL. This CDR3 is built from 13 residues. The DNA of the CDR3 is TGCGCCAGCAGCCAAGATTTCGGTTACGAGCAGTACTTC. Amino acids: CASSQDFGYEQYF.

This sequence joins TRBV7-2 and TRBJ2-4, with TRBD1 identical over 8 bases. The last part of the DNA fits TRBJ2-7 better; the J call may be wrong. CDR1 and CDR2 from the germline V gene are SGHTA and FQGNSA. This CDR3 has 14 residues. The CDR3 DNA reads TGTGCCAGCAGCCGACGGGACAGGTCCTACGAGCAGTACTTC. It codes for CASSRRDRSYEQYF.

The rearrangement links TRBV28 to TRBJ2-3; 7 bases agree with TRBD2. Germline V gives CDR1 MDHEN, CDR2 SYDVKM. This CDR3 spans 15 amino acids. The V gene end was trimmed by 7 bases and the J gene end by 6 bases; junction bases not matched to a gene: 13. The CDR3: CASIKLGRGGDTQYF. The CDR3, as DNA: TGTGCCAGCATCAAACTGGGGAGGGGAGGGGATACGCAGTATTTT. Looking up the rest from reference TRBV28 and TRBJ2-3 gives the full variable domain: DVKVTQSSRYLVKRTGEKVFLECVQDMDHENMFWYRQDPGLGLRLIYFSYDVKMKEKGDIPEGYSVSREKKERFSLILESASTNQTSMYLCASIKLGRGGDTQYFGPGTRLTVL.

The chain links TRBV10-3 to TRBJ1-6; D is ambiguous. This CDR3 is 15 amino acids long. V was cut by 0 bases and J by 8 bases, with 11 bases left in between. CDR1 is ENHRY and CDR2 is SYGVKD in the germline V gene. The CDR3 here is CAISESDRSDSPLHF. The DNA of the CDR3 is TGTGCCATCAGTGAGTCTGATAGGAGTGATTCACCCCTCCACTTT.

The rearrangement uses TRBV13 and TRBJ1-4; TRBD1 agrees at 7 bases. Per the germline V gene, CDR1 is PRHDT and CDR2 is FYEKMQ (reference sequence). V trimming: 3 bases; J trimming: 6 bases; junction bases outside the gene matches: 4. The CDR3 has 14 residues. CDR3 nucleotide sequence: TGTGCCAGCAGCTTCAGGGGGGAGGATGAAAAACTGTTTTTT. Residues: CASSFRGEDEKLFF. Combining the CDR3 with reference TRBV13 and TRBJ1-4 gives the whole variable domain AAGVIQSPRHLIKEKRETATLKCYPIPRHDTVYWYQQGPGQDPQFLISFYEKMQSDKGSIPDRFSAQQFSDYHSELNMSSLELGDSALYFCASSFRGEDEKLFFGSGTQLSVL.

The V gene is TRBV6-2 or TRBV6-3, the J gene TRBJ2-7, with D possibly TRBD2 on 6 matching bases. V was trimmed by 0 bases and J by 2 bases, leaving 20 bases between them. The CDR3 sequence is 18 residues long. CDR1 is MNHEY and CDR2 is SVGEGT in the germline V gene. This CDR3 is CASSYSTSLRGGTYEQYF. CDR3 in DNA: TGTGCCAGCAGTTACTCGACCTCGTTGCGGGGAGGTACCTACGAGCAGTACTTC.

The V gene is TRBV3-1, the J gene TRBJ2-3; 14 nucleotides line up with TRBD2. V trimming: 4 bases; J trimming: 4 bases; junction bases outside the gene matches: 10. The CDR3 totals 18 residues. Germline CDR1 is LGHDT and CDR2 is YNNKEL (reference sequence). CDR3 protein: CASSPERLAGGLADTQYF. The DNA for the CDR3 is TGTGCCAGCAGCCCCGAGCGACTAGCGGGAGGGCTCGCAGATACGCAGTATTTT.

The genes are TRBV4-1 and TRBJ2-7; weak D call: TRBD2 (5 bases). The V gene's germline CDR1 is MGHRA and CDR2 YSYEKL. This CDR3 has 14 amino acids. V lost 0 bases, J lost 3 bases, and 9 bases lay in between. DNA for the CDR3: TGCGCCAGCAGCCAAGATGCTAGCCGCTACGAGCAGTACTTC. This codes for CASSQDASRYEQYF.

Many counts were recorded for this clonotype. The CDR3 DNA follows: TGTGCCAGCAGCCAAGGGAGGGGCCAGGAGACCCAGTACTTC. This translates into CASSQGRGQETQYF. The chain is built from TRBV3-1 and TRBJ2-5; D perhaps matches TRBD2 (6 bases). CDR3 length equals 14 residues. V shed 1 base and J shed 5 bases, with 11 bases lying between them. Germline assignment: CDR1 LGHDT and CDR2 YNNKEL (reference sequence).

The chain recombines TRBV29-1 with TRBJ2-7; possible D gene TRBD1, 5 bases. The CDR3 length is 13 residues. Germline assignment: CDR1 SQVTM and CDR2 ANQGSEA. The ends were cut back, 4 bases at V and 1 base at J, with 11 bases in the middle. As DNA, the CDR3 is TGCAGCGTTGTTAAGCCAGGGTCCTACGAGCAGTACTTC. It is translated as CSVVKPGSYEQYF.

This chain links TRBV12-3 or TRBV12-4 with TRBJ2-4; D might be TRBD1 or TRBD2, each matching 5 bases. The J call may be in error: the DNA end matches TRBJ2-7 better. The length of the CDR3 is 13 residues. CDR3 sequence: CASRPGGEDEQYF. The CDR3 DNA reads as TGTGCCAGCAGACCTGGGGGAGAGGACGAGCAGTACTTC.